This TCR beta chain was sequenced in a study of OX40 agonist ivuxolimab in advanced cancers. Whole-study context: Prior anti-PD-1, anti-PD-L1 or anti-CTLA-4 therapy was allowed; 30% to 40% had some.

The study's findings and limits: The work left the antigen specificity of expanded peripheral T cells undetermined. Certain nonresponders likewise exhibited a low normalized T-cell clonal expansion.

V gave up 6 bases and J gave up 5 bases; unmatched junction bases: 5. In germline, CDR1 is MNHEY, CDR2 SVGAGI. The CDR3 totals 13 residues. Sequenced by immunoSEQ multiplex PCR; TCRdb stores in-frame clones only, minus some. This table has fewer than 100,000 clones, about 80% appearing once. To note about this clone: Its specificity is not known.

This sample comprised CD4+ or CD8+ T cells sorted from blood, obtained in a trial of the OX40 agonist ivuxolimab. The rearrangement links TRBV6-5 to TRBJ1-1; 8 bases map to TRBD1. The TCR originated in an adult with an advanced solid tumor such as melanoma, head and neck, liver or kidney cancer. The CDR3 loop is CASSYDRGTEAFF. CDR3 in DNA: TGTGCCAGCAGCTACGACAGGGGTACTGAAGCTTTCTTT.